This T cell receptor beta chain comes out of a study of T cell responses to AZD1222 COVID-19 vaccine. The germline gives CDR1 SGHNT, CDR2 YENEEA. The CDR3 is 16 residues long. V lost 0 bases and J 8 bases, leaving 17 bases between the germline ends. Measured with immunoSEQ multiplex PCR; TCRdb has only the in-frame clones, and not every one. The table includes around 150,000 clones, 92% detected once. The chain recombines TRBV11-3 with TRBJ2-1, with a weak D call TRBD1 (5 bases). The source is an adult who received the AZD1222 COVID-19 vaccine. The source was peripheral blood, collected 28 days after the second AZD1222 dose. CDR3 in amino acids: CASSLEQDPPGDEQFF. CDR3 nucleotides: TGTGCCAGCAGCTTAGAACAGGACCCTCCTGGAGATGAGCAGTTCTTC. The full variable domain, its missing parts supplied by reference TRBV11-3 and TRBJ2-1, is EAGVVQSPRYKIIEKKQPVAFWCNPISGHNTLYWYLQNLGQGPELLIRYENEEAVDDSQLPKDRFSAERLKGVDSTLKIQPAELGDSAVYLCASSLEQDPPGDEQFFGPGTRLTVL.